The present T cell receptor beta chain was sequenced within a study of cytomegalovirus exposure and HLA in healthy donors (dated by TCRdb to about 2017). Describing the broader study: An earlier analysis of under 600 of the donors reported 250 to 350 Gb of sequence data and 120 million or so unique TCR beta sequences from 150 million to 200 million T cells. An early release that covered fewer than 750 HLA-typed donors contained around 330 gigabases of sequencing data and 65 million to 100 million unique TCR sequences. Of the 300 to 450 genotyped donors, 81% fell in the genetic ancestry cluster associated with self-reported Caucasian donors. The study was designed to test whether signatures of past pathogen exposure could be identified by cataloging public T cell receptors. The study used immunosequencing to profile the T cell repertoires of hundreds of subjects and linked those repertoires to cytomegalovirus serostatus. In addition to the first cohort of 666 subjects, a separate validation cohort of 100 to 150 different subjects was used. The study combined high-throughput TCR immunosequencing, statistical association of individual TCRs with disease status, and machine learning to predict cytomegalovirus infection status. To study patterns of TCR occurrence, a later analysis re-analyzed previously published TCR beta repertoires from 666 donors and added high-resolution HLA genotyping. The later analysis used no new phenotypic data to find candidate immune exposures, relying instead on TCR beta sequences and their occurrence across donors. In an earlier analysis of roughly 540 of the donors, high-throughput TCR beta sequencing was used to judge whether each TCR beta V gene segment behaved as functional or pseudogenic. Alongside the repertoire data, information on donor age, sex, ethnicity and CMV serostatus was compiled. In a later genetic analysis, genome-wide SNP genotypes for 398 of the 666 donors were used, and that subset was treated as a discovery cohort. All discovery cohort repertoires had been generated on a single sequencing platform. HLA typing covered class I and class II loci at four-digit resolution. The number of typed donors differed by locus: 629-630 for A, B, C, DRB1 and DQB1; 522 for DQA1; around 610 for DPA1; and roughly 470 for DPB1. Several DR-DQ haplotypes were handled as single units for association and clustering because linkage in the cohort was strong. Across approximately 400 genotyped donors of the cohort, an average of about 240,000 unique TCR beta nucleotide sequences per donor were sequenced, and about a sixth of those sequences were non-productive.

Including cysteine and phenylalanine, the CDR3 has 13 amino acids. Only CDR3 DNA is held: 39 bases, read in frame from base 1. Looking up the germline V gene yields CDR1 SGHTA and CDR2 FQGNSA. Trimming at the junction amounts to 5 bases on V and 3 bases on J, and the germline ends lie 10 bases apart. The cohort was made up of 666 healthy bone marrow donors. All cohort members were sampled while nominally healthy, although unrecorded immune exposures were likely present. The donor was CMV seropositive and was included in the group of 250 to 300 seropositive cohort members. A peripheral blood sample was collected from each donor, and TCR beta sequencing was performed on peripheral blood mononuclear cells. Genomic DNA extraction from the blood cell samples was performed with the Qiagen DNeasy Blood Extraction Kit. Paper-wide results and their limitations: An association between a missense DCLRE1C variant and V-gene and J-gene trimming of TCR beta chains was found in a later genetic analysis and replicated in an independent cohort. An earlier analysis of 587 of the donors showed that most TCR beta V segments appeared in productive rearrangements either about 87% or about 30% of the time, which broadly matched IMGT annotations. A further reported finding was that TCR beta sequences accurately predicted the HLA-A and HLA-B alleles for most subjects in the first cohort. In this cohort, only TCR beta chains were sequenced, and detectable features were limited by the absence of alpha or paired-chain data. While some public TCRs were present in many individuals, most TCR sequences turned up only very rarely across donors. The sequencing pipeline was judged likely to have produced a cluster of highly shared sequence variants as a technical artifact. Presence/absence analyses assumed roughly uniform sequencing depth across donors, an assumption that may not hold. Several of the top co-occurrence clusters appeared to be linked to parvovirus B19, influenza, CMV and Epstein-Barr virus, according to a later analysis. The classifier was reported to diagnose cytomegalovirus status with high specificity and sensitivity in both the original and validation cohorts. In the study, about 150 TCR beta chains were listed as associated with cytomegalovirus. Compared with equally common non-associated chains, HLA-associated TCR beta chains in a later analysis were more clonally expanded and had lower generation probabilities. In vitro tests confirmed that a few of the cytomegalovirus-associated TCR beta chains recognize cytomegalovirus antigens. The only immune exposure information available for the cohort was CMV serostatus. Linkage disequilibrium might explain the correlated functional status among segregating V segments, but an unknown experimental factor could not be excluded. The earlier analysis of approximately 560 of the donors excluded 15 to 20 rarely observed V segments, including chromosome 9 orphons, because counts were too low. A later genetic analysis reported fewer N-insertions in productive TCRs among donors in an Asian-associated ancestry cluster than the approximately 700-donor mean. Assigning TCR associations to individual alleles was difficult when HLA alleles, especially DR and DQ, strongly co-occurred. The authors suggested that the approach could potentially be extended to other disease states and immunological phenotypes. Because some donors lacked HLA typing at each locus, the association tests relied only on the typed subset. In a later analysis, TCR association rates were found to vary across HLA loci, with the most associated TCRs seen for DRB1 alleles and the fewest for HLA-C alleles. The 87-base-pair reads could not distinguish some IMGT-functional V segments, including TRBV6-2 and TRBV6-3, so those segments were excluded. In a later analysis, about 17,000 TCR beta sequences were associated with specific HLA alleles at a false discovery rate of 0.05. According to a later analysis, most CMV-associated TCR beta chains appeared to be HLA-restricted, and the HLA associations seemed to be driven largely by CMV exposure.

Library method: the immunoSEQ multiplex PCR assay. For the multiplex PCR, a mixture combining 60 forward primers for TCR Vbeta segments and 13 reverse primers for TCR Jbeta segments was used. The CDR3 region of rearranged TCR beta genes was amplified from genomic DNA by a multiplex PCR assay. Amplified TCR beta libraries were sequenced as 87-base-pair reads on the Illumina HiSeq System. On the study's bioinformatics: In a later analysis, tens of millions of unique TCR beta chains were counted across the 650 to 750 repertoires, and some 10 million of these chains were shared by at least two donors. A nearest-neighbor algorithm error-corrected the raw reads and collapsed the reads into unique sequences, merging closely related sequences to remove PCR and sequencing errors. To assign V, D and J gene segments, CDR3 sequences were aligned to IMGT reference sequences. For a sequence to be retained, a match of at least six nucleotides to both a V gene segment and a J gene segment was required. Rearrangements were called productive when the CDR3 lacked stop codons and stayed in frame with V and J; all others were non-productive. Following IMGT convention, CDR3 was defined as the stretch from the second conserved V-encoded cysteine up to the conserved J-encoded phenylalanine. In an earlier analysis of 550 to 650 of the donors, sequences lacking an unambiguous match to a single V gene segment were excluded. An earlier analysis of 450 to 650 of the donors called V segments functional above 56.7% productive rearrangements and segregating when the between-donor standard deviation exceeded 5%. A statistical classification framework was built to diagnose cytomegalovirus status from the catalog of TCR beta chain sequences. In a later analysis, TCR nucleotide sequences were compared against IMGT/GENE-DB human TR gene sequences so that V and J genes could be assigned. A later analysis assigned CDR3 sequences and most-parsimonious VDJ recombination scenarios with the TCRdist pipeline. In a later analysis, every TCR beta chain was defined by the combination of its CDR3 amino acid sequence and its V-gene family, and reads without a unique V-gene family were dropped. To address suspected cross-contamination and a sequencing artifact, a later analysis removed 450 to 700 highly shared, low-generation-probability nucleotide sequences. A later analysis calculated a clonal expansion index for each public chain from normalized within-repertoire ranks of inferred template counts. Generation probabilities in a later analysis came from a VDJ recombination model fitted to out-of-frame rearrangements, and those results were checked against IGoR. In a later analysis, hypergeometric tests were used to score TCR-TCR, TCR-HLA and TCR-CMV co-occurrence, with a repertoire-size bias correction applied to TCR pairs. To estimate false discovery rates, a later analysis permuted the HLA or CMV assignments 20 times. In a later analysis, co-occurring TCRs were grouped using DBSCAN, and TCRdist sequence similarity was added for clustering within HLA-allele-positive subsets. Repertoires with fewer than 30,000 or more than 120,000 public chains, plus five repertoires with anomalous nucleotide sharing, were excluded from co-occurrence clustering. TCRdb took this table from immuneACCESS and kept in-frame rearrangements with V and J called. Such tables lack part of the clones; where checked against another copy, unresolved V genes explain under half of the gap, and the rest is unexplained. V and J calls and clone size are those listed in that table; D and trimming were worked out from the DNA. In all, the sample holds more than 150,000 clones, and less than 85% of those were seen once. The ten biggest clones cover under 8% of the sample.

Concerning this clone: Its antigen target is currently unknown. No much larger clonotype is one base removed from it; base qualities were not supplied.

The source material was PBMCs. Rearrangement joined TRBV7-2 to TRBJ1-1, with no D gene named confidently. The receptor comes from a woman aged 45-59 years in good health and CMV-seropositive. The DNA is TGTGCCAGCAGCCCGGACTGGGACACTGAAGCTTTCTTT. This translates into CASSPDWDTEAFF. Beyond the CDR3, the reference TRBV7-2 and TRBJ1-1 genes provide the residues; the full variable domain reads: GAGVSQSPSNKVTEKGKDVELRCDPISGHTALYWYRQSLGQGLEFLIYFQGNSAPDKSGLPSDRFSAERTGGSVSTLTIQRTQQEDSAVYLCASSPDWDTEAFFGQGTRLTVV.